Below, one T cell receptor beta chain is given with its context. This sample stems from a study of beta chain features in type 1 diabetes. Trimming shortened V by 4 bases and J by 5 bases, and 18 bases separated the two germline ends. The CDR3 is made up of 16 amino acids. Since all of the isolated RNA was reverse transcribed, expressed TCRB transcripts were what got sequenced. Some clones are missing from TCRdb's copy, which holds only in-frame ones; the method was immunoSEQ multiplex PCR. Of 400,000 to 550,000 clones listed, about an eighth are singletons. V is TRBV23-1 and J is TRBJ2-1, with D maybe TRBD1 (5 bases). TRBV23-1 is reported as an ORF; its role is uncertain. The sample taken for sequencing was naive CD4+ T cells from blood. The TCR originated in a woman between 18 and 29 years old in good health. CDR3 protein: CASSRPDTRVNNEQFF. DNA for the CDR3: TGCGCCAGCAGTCGACCGGACACCAGGGTAAACAATGAGCAGTTCTTC.